These 17 T cell receptor beta chains came from one sample sequenced in a study of blood T cells in healthy people across ages. Sample-barcoded 5' priming and a J-beta primer mix drove a second PCR of about 6 to 12 cycles. TCRdb re-analysed the 5' RACE reads in MiXCR, keeping a single row per CDR3 protein. Here the sample spans about a million distinct CDR3 sequences, 45% to 50% being singletons. Sequenced material: blood. The receptor set was obtained from a man aged 25 to 40 in good health.

The rearrangement joins TRBV2 to TRBJ1-4; weak D call: TRBD1 (6 bases). Trimming pared 6 bases from V and 4 bases from J, leaving 15 bases between. The CDR3 runs 15 residues. Germline V CDR1 and CDR2: SNHLY, FYNNEI. This CDR3 reads CASSLVGTSNEKLFF. The CDR3 DNA reads as TGTGCCAGCAGCCTCGTCGGGACAAGTAATGAAAAACTGTTTTTT. Based on the CDR3 plus reference TRBV2 and TRBJ1-4, the full variable domain is EPEVTQTPSHQVTQMGQEVILRCVPISNHLYFYWYRQILGQKVEFLVSFYNNEISEKSEIFDDQFSVERPDGSNFTLKIRSTKLEDSAMYFCASSLVGTSNEKLFFGSGTQLSVL.

The chain has TRBV7-8 and TRBJ2-1; D is unclear. Germline values: CDR1 SGHVS, CDR2 FQNEAQ. V was shortened by 2 bases and J by 1 base, with 9 bases between the two germline ends. This CDR3 region has 15 residues. The CDR3 sequence is CASSLRETSYNEQFF. The CDR3 coding sequence is TGTGCCAGCAGCTTAAGGGAAACGTCCTACAATGAGCAGTTCTTC.

The gene calls are TRBV12-3 or TRBV12-4 and TRBJ2-7, with D tentatively TRBD1 or TRBD2 (6 bases each). This CDR3 comprises 14 residues. Trimming left V 5 bases short and J 7 bases short, with 18 bases between. The chain's CDR3 is CASSQRGTVGEQYF. In DNA form, the CDR3 reads TGTGCCAGCAGTCAAAGGGGGACTGTGGGTGAGCAGTACTTC.

This clonotype has a count of ten or more. The chain has TRBV12-3 or TRBV12-4 and TRBJ2-3, with 8 bases aligning to TRBD2. V lost 1 base, J lost 1 base, and 1 base stayed unmatched. There are 15 residues in the CDR3. The CDR3 reads CASSLGAGGTDTQYF. CDR3 DNA: TGTGCCAGCAGTTTAGGAGCGGGGGGCACAGATACGCAGTATTTT.

J is TRBJ1-4 and V is TRBV20-1; no definite D call. This CDR3 has 14 residues. Trimming removed 5 bases at V and 4 bases at J, with 14 bases between. Germline lookup yields CDR1 DFQATT and CDR2 SNEGSKA (reference sequence). This CDR3 reads CSASYSSSNEKLFF. CDR3 sequence (DNA): TGCAGTGCTTCCTACAGCAGCAGTAATGAAAAACTGTTTTTT.

The chain recombines TRBV6-5 with TRBJ2-3, with 12 bases that match TRBD2. This CDR3 is 16 amino acids long. The germline gives CDR1 MNHEY, CDR2 SVGAGI. With V trimmed by 2 bases and J by 4 bases, 4 bases remained unmatched. CDR3 sequence: CASSYVSSGGADTQYF. CDR3 nucleotides: TGTGCCAGCAGTTACGTTTCTAGCGGGGGGGCAGATACGCAGTATTTT.

This chain joins TRBV20-1 and TRBJ1-2, with TRBD1 matching over 10 bases. Germline V CDR1 and CDR2: DFQATT, SNEGSKA (reference sequence). This CDR3 comprises 13 residues. V shed 6 bases, J shed 4 bases, and the junction held 5 bases outside the gene matches. The DNA of the CDR3 is TGCAGTGCCCTCAGGACAGGGGGCTATGGCTACACCTTC. It encodes CSALRTGGYGYTF.

This clonotype was seen more than once but under ten times. CDR3 region: CASSLAGGGLYEQYF. DNA of the CDR3: TGTGCCAGCAGTTTAGCCGGCGGGGGGCTCTACGAGCAGTACTTC. The chain joins TRBV12-3 or TRBV12-4 to TRBJ2-7, with 8 bases lining up with TRBD2. Trimming at V came to 0 bases and at J to 3 bases, leaving 4 bases not matched to a gene. CDR3 size: 15 residues.

Concerning this clonotype itself: It may be a read error: a sequence one base away is much more abundant. The CDR3 nucleotides read TGTGCCGGCAGCCCTCCCGGACAGGCCGCTAAAAACATTCAGTACTTC. This encodes CAGSPPGQAAKNIQYF. This chain joins TRBV7-3 and TRBJ2-4; 7 bases line up with TRBD1. The CDR3 is made up of 16 amino acids. Looked up from germline, CDR1 is SGHTA and CDR2 is FQGTGA.

The chain carries TRBV29-1 and TRBJ2-5; 9 nucleotides align to TRBD2. Germline V gene data show CDR1 as SQVTM and CDR2 as ANQGSEA. The V gene end was trimmed by 4 bases and the J gene end by 1 base; junction bases not matched to a gene: 10. The CDR3 spans 16 residues. The CDR3 reads CSVVWLAGIGQETQYF. DNA of the CDR3: TGCAGCGTTGTATGGCTAGCGGGGATCGGCCAAGAGACCCAGTACTTC.

V and J are TRBV7-2 and TRBJ1-2; D is unresolved. The V and J ends lost 3 bases and 8 bases respectively, with 10 bases between them. The CDR3 has 12 amino acids. CDR1 and CDR2 (germline): SGHTA, FQGNSA. In DNA form, the CDR3 reads TGTGCCAGCAGCTTCGAAGGGTTCGGCTACACCTTC. This translates into CASSFEGFGYTF.

The genes are TRBV7-2 and TRBJ2-4, with 13 bases that match TRBD2. Trimming took 5 bases from V and 9 from J; bases not matched to a gene: 10. The CDR3 consists of 16 residues. Germline assignment: CDR1 SGHTA and CDR2 FQGNSA. CDR3 protein: CASSPRTSGRGGIQYF. The CDR3 DNA follows: TGTGCCAGCAGCCCACGGACTAGCGGGAGAGGCGGCATTCAGTACTTC.

This chain uses TRBV20-1 with TRBJ2-5; D gene uncertain. Germline loops: CDR1 DFQATT, CDR2 SNEGSKA (reference sequence). The CDR3 runs 9 residues. For the CDR3, the DNA is TGCAGGGCCCTTGTGACCCAGTACTTC. It translates to CRALVTQYF.

The V call is TRBV28, the J call TRBJ2-7, with no clear D. V lost 4 bases, J lost 7 bases, and 8 bases lay in between. The length of the CDR3 is 11 residues. CDR1 and CDR2 (germline): MDHEN, SYDVKM. This CDR3 is CASSSTDEQYF. The DNA of the CDR3 is TGTGCCAGCAGTTCGACGGATGAGCAGTACTTC. Using reference TRBV28 and TRBJ2-7 for the parts outside the CDR3, the full variable domain is DVKVTQSSRYLVKRTGEKVFLECVQDMDHENMFWYRQDPGLGLRLIYFSYDVKMKEKGDIPEGYSVSREKKERFSLILESASTNQTSMYLCASSSTDEQYFGPGTRLTVT.

Concerning this clonotype itself: Germline and junction disagree at one end, which may indicate a read error. This sequence joins TRBV12-3 or TRBV12-4 and TRBJ1-1, with D possibly being TRBD1 (6 bases). The CDR3 has 14 residues. CDR3 nucleotide sequence: TGTGCCAGCAGTGTAGCAGGGGCAGGAACTGAAGCTTTCTTT. Translating gives CASSVAGAGTEAFF.

The genes are TRBV30 and TRBJ1-1; D may be TRBD1 (6 bases). The CDR3 sequence is 14 residues long. V lost 7 bases, J lost 1 base, and 16 bases lay in between. The V gene's germline CDR1 is GTSNPN and CDR2 SVGIG (reference sequence). This chain's CDR3 is CAFGRGQKNTEAFF. CDR3 in DNA: TGTGCCTTTGGTAGAGGACAGAAGAACACTGAAGCTTTCTTT.

This chain's CDR3 is CASSLEKGTETQYF. DNA of the CDR3: TGTGCCAGCAGCTTAGAAAAAGGAACCGAGACCCAGTACTTC. J is TRBJ2-5 and V is TRBV7-2; D unresolved. The CDR3 is made up of 14 amino acids. Trimming took 1 base from V and 5 from J, leaving 11 bases between them. Germline CDR1 reads SGHTA; CDR2 reads FQGNSA.